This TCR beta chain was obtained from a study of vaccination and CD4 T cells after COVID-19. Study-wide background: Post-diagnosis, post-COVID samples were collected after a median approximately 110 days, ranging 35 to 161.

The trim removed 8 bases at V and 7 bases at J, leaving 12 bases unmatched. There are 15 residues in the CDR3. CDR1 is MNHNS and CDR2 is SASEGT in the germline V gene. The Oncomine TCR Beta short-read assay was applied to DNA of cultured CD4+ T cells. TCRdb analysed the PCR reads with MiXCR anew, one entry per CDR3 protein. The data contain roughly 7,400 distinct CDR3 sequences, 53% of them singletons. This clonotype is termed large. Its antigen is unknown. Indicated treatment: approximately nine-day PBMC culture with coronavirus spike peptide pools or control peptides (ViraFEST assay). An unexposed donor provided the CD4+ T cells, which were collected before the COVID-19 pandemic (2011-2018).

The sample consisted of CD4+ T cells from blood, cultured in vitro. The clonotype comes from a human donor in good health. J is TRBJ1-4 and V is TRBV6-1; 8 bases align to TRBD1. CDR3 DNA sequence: TGTGCCAGCTCACCCACTCAGGGGGCAGGTGAAAAACTGTTTTTT. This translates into CASSPTQGAGEKLFF.